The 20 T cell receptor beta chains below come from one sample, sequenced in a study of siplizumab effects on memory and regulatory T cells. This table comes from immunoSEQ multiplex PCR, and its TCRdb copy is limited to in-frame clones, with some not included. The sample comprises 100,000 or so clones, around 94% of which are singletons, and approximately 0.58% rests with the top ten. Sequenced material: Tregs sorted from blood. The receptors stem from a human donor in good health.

Here the CDR3 reads CASSEAGGGYGYTF. CDR3 coding DNA: TGTGCCAGCAGTGAAGCAGGGGGCGGCTATGGCTACACCTTC. This sequence joins TRBV6-1 and TRBJ1-2, with 7 bases identical to TRBD1. V was clipped by 0 bases and J by 4 bases; unmatched bases: 2. The V gene's germline CDR1 is MNHNS and CDR2 SASEGT. The CDR3 contains 14 residues.

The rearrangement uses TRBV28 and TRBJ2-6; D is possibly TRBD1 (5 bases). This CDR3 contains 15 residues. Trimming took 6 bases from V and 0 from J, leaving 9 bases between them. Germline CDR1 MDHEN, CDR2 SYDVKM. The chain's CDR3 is CASRTQGSGANVLTF. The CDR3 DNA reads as TGTGCCAGCAGGACCCAGGGCTCTGGGGCCAACGTCCTGACTTTC.

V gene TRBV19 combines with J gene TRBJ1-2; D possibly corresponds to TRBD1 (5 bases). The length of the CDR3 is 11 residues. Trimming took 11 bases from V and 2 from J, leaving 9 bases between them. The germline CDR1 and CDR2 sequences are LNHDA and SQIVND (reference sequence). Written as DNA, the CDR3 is TGTGCCCTAGGGGCAAACTATGGCTACACCTTC. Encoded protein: CALGANYGYTF.

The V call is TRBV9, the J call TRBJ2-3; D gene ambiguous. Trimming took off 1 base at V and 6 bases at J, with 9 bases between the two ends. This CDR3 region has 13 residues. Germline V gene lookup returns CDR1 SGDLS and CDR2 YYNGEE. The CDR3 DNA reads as TGTGCCAGCAGCGTAAAATCCAGGGATACGCAGTATTTT. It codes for CASSVKSRDTQYF. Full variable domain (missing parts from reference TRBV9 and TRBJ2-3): DSGVTQTPKHLITATGQRVTLRCSPRSGDLSVYWYQQSLDQGLQFLIQYYNGEERAKGNILERFSAQQFPDLHSELNLSSLELGDSALYFCASSVKSRDTQYFGPGTRLTVL.

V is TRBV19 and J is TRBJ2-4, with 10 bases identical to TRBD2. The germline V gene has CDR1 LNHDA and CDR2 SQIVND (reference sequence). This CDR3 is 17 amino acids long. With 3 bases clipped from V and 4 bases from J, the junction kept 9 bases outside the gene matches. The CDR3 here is CASSMMGGLAVKNIQYF. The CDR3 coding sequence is TGTGCCAGTAGTATGATGGGCGGACTAGCGGTAAAAAACATTCAGTACTTC.

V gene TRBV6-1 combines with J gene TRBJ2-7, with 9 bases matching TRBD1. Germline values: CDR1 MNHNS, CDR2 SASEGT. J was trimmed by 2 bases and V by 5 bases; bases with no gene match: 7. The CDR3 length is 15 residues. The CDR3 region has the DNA TGTGCCAGCAGTAAGGACAGGGGAGAGCCCTACGAGCAGTACTTC. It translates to CASSKDRGEPYEQYF.

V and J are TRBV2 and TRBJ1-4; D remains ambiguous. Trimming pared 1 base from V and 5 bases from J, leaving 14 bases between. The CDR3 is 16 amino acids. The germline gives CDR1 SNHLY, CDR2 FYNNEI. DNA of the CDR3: TGTGCCAGCAGTGAAGTAATCCGGGAGCTAAATGAAAAACTGTTTTTT. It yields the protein CASSEVIRELNEKLFF.

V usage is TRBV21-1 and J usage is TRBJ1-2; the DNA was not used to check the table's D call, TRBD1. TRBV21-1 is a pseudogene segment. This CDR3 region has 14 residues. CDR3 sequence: CASHLDDRGRGYTF. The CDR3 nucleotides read TGTGCCAGTCATTTAGATGACAGGGGGCGCGGCTACACCTTC.

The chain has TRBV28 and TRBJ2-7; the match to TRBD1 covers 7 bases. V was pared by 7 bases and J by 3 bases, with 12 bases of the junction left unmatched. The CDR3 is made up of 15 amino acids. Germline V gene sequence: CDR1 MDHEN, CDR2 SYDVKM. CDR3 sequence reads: CASKQGSAGHYEQYF. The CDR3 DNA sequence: TGTGCCAGCAAACAGGGGTCGGCTGGACACTACGAGCAGTACTTC.

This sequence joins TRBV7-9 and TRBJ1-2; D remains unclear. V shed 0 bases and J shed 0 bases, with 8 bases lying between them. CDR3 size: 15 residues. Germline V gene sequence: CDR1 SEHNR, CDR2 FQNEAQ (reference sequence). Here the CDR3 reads CASSLAQITNYGYTF. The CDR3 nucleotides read TGTGCCAGCAGCTTAGCACAGATAACTAACTATGGCTACACCTTC.

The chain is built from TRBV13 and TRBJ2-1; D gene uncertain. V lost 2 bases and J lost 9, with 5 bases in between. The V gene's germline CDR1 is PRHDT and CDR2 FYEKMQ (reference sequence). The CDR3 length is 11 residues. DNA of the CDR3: TGTGCCAGCAGCTTAATGGTTGAGCAGTTCTTC. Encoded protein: CASSLMVEQFF.

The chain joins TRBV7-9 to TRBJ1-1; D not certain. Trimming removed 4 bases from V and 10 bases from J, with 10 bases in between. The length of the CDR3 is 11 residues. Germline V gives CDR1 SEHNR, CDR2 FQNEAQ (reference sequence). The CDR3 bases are TGTGCCAGCAGCTCCCTAATTGGAGCTTTCTTT. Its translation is CASSSLIGAFF.

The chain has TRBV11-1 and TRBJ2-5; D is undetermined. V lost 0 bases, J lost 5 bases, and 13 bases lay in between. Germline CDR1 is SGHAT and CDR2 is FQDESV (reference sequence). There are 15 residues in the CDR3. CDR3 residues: CASSLALGDTETQYF. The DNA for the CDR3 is TGTGCCAGCAGCTTAGCGCTTGGCGATACGGAGACCCAGTACTTC.

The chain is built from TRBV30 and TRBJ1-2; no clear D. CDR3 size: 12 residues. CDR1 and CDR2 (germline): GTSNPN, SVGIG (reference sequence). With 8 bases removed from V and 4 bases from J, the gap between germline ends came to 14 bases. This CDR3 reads CAALTRGYGYTF. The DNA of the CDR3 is TGTGCCGCCCTGACCCGTGGCTATGGCTACACCTTC.

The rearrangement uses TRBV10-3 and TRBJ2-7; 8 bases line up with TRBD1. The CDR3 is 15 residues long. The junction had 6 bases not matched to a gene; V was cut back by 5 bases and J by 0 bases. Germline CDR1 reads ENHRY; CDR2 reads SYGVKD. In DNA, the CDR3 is TGTGCCATCAGTTCTGGACAGGGTGGCTCCTACGAGCAGTACTTC. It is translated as CAISSGQGGSYEQYF.

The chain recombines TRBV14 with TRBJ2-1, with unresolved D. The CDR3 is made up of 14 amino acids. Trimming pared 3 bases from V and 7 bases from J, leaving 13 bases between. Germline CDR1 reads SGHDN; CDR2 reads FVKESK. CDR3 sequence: CASSHLIRRNEQFF. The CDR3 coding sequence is TGTGCCAGCAGCCACCTAATCAGGCGGAATGAGCAGTTCTTC.

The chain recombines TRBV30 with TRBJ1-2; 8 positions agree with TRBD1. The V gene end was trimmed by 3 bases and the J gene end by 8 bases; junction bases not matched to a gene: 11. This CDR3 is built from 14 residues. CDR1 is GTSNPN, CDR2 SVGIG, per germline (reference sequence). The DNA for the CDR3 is TGTGCCTGGAGAGACTACGGGACAGGCGAAGGCTACACCTTC. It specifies CAWRDYGTGEGYTF.

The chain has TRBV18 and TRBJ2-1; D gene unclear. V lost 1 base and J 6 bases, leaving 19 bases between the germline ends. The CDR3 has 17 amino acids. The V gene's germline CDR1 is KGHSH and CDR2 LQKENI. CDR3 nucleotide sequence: TGTGCCAGCTCACCACGTCTGGGCCATGGGTTACTCAATGAGCAGTTCTTC. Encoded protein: CASSPRLGHGLLNEQFF.

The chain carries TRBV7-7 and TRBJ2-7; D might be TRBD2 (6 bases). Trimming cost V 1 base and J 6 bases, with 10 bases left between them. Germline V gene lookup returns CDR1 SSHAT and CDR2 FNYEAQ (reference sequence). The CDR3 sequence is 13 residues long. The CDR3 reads CASSLDGRSEQYF. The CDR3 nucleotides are TGTGCCAGCAGCTTAGACGGGAGAAGCGAGCAGTACTTC.

The CDR3 is CSVEDRIQGAGTQYF. Here the CDR3 DNA reads TGCAGCGTTGAAGATCGTATACAGGGGGCCGGGACCCAGTACTTC. The chain carries TRBV29-1 and TRBJ2-5; the match to TRBD1 covers 9 bases. The CDR3 totals 15 residues. V lost 0 bases, J lost 7 bases, and 9 bases stayed unmatched. Germline V gives CDR1 SQVTM, CDR2 ANQGSEA.